This TCR beta chain was profiled in a study of blood T cells in healthy people across ages. CDR1 MDHEN and CDR2 SYDVKM come from the germline V gene. Deletions cut 6 bases from V and 5 bases from J, with 19 bases between. This CDR3 has 15 residues. For the second PCR, which ran for about 7 to 11 cycles, a sample-barcoded 5' primer and a J-beta primer mix were used. TCRdb independently ran MiXCR on the 5' RACE reads; one entry per CDR3 protein. This table holds about 970,000 distinct CDR3 sequences, around 54% found once. This clonotype was sampled from a woman in her sixties or seventies in good health. The V gene is TRBV28, the J gene TRBJ1-1; tentative D call: TRBD1 (6 bases). The sample comprised blood. The CDR3 region has the DNA TGTGCCAGCAGCCTCCTGGGGGGGGCAAGAACTGAAGCTTTCTTT. Its protein product is CASSLLGGARTEAFF.